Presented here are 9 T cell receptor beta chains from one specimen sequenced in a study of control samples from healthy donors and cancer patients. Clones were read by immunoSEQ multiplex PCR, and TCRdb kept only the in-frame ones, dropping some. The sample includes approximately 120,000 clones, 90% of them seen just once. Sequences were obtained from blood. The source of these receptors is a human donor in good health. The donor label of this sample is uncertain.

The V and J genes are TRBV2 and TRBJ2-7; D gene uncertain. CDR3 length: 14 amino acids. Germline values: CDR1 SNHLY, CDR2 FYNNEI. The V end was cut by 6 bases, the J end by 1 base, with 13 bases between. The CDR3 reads CASSPGLLSYEQYF. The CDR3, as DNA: TGTGCCAGCAGCCCGGGTCTCTTATCCTACGAGCAGTACTTC. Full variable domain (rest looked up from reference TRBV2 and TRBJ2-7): EPEVTQTPSHQVTQMGQEVILRCVPISNHLYFYWYRQILGQKVEFLVSFYNNEISEKSEIFDDQFSVERPDGSNFTLKIRSTKLEDSAMYFCASSPGLLSYEQYFGPGTRLTVT.

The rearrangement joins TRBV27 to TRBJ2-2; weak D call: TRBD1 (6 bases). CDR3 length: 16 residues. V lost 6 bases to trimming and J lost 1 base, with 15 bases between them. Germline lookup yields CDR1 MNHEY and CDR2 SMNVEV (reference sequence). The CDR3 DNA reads TGTGCCAGCAGGGAACAGGGATCGAGGAACACCGGGGAGCTGTTTTTT. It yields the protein CASREQGSRNTGELFF.

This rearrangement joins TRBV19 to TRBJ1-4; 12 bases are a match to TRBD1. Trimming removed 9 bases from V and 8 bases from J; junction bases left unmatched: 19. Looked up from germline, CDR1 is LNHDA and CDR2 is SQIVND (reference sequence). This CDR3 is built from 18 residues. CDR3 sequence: CASRNPGTGGIVSEKLFF. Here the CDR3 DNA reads TGTGCCAGCCGAAATCCCGGGACAGGGGGCATTGTCTCCGAAAAACTGTTTTTT.

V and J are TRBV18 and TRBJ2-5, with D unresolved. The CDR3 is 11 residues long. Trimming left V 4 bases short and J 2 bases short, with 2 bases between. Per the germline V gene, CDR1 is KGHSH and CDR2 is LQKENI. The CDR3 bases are TGTGCCAGCTCACAACAAGAGACCCAGTACTTC. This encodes CASSQQETQYF.

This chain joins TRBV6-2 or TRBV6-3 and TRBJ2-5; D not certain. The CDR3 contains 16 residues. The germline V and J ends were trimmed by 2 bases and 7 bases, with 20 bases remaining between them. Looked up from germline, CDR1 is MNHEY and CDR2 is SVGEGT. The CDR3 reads CASSYHQLSDYWTQYF. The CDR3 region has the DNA TGTGCCAGCAGTTACCACCAACTCAGTGATTATTGGACCCAGTACTTC.

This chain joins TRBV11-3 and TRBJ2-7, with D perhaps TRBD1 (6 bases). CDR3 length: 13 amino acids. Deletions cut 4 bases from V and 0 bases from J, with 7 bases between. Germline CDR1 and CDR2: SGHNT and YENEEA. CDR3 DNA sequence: TGTGCCAGCAGCTCGACAGGCTCCTACGAGCAGTACTTC. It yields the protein CASSSTGSYEQYF.

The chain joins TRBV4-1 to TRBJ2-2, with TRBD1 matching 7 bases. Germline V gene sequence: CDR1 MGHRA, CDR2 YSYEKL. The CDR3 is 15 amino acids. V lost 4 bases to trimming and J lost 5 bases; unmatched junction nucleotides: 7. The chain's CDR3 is CASSPPIRGTGELFF. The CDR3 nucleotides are TGCGCCAGCAGCCCCCCCATCAGGGGGACCGGGGAGCTGTTTTTT.

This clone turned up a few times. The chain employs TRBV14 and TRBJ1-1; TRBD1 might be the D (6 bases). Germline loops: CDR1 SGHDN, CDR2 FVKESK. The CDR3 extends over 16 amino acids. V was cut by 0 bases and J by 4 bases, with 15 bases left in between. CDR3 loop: CASSQEGAGKTTEAFF. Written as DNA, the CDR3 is TGTGCCAGCAGCCAAGAGGGGGCAGGGAAGACCACTGAAGCTTTCTTT. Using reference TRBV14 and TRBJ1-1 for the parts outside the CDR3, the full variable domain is EAGVTQFPSHSVIEKGQTVTLRCDPISGHDNLYWYRRVMGKEIKFLLHFVKESKQDESGMPNNRFLAERTGGTYSTLKVQPAELEDSGVYFCASSQEGAGKTTEAFFGQGTRLTVV.

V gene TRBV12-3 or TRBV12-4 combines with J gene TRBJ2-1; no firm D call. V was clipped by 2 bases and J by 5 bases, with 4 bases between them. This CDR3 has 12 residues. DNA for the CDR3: TGTGCCAGCAGTTTACGGAACAATGAGCAGTTCTTC. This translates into CASSLRNNEQFF.